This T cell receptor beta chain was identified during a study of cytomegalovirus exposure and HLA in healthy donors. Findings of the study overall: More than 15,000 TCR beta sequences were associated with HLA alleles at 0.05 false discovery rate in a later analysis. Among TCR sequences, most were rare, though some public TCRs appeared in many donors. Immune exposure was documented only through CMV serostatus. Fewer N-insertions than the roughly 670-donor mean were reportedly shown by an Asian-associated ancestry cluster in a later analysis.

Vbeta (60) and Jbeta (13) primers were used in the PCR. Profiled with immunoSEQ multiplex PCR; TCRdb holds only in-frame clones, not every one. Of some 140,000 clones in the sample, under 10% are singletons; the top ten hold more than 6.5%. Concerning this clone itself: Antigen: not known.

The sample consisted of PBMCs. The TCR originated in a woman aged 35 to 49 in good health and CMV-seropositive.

CDR3 region: CASSVGPGDTGELFF. CDR3 DNA: TGTGCCAGCAGCGTAGGCCCGGGGGACACCGGGGAGCTGTTTTTT. The chain joins TRBV9 to TRBJ2-2; possibly TRBD2 for D (6 bases). Germline-derived CDR1 and CDR2 are SGDLS and YYNGEE. CDR3 length equals 15 residues. The ends were cut back, 0 bases at V and 3 bases at J, with 9 bases in the middle.